Sequencing of this TCR beta chain was carried out in a study of CD8+ T cells in alopecia areata. Findings and limits, study-wide: Especially in alopecia totalis/universalis, lesional scalp showed greater clonality than normal scalp did.

The CDR3 runs 14 residues. Germline V lookup: CDR1 SGHTA, CDR2 FQGNSA. Deletions cut 4 bases from V and 3 bases from J, with 12 bases between. After isolation, RNA underwent reverse transcription to generate cDNA as the sequencing template. Assay used: immunoSEQ multiplex PCR; TCRdb lists only in-frame clones, some missing. The sample lists about 64,000 clones; about 40% were seen once. This clone was seen a handful of times. The antigen remains unidentified. Obtained from alopecia areata patients were lesional scalp punch biopsies along with peripheral blood. Sorted out of PBMCs were CD4+ T cells and CD8+ T cells.

This chain connects TRBV7-2 to TRBJ1-1; D unresolved. The receptor was isolated from a human donor with alopecia areata. Sequencing was done on a sample of NKG2D-low CD8+ T cells sorted from blood. CDR3 region: CASSYPGRYTEAFF. The CDR3 DNA reads as TGTGCCAGCAGCTACCCGGGGAGGTACACTGAAGCTTTCTTT. Full variable domain (remainder filled in from reference TRBV7-2 and TRBJ1-1): GAGVSQSPSNKVTEKGKDVELRCDPISGHTALYWYRQSLGQGLEFLIYFQGNSAPDKSGLPSDRFSAERTGGSVSTLTIQRTQQEDSAVYLCASSYPGRYTEAFFGQGTRLTVV.